This record covers a single T cell receptor (beta chain). Its antigen is not identified. Here immunoSEQ multiplex PCR was the method, and the copy in TCRdb shows in-frame clones only, minus some. The sample contains around 150,000 clones, roughly 91% of which appear only once. This record comes from a study of T cell responses to AZD1222 COVID-19 vaccine. Regarding the study as a whole: Close to half of spike-specific TCRs reportedly recognize unmutated variant regions. Only a handful of AZD1222 recipients tested seropositive at baseline. Most donors were white British, females outnumbered males, and clonal diversity was possibly underestimated. Sampled repertoires all dated from after the peak T cell response.

The clonotype comes from an adult who received the AZD1222 COVID-19 vaccine. The sample consisted of peripheral blood, taken 28 days after the second AZD1222 dose.

The CDR3 reads CASSLQGRLNYGYTF. Written as DNA, the CDR3 is TGTGCCAGCAGTTTACAGGGGCGCCTTAACTATGGCTACACCTTC. The chain joins TRBV6-5 to TRBJ1-2; 7 nucleotides match TRBD1. J gave up 1 base and V 4 bases, and 6 bases lay outside the gene matches. This CDR3 region has 15 residues. The germline gives CDR1 MNHEY, CDR2 SVGAGI.